Sequencing of this T cell receptor beta chain was carried out in a study of beta chain features in type 1 diabetes. Points from the study as a whole: Researchers could not determine here whether HLA type influences TCRB rearrangement. In all four CD4+ subsets, TCRB CDR3 length was significantly, moderately reduced in type 1 diabetes. cDNA-based reads could over-represent cells with high TCR expression.

CD45RO/CCR7/CD25/CD127/CD95/CD27 sorting isolated CD4+ naive, central memory, regulatory and stem cell-like memory cells. The germline gives CDR1 SGHTA, CDR2 FQGTGA. The CDR3 contains 14 residues. V shed 2 bases and J 7 bases; nucleotides not matched to a gene: 6. This clone was detected only a few times. Its cognate antigen is unknown. Investigators reverse transcribed all isolated RNA, so they sequenced expressed TCRB transcripts. TCRdb keeps only in-frame clones here, not all; method: immunoSEQ multiplex PCR. The repertoire holds fewer than 200,000 clones, roughly 8% seen once, with 0.55% to 0.65% in the top ten.

The sequencing input was central memory CD4+ T cells from blood. V is TRBV7-3 and J is TRBJ1-1; the match to TRBD1 covers 8 bases. The TCR comes from a man aged 18 to 30 in good health. The CDR3 nucleotides read TGTGCCAGCAGCTTATTACAGGGGGACAGTGAAGCTTTCTTT. Encoded protein: CASSLLQGDSEAFF.